The rows below give T cell receptor beta chains drawn from one sample of a study of neurological immune-mediated disorders. One entry per CDR3 protein results from TCRdb running MiXCR on the 5' RACE reads. The profile shows under 80,000 distinct CDR3 sequences, 13% to 15% of them singletons. The sample consisted of PBMCs. These receptors originate from a woman aged 45-65 years in good health. Each CDR3 is given with its conserved first and last residue. D genes are given only for firm matches. Clone size appears in some rows only: once, few, many, or a class for an expanded clone.

d_call: -; clone_size: -; v_call: TRBV29-1; j_call: TRBJ2-1; cdr3_nt: TGCAGCGTCCTCAGGGAGCGCATCTACAATGAGCAGTTCTTC; cdr3_aa: CSVLRERIYNEQFF
d_call: -; clone_size: -; v_call: TRBV28; j_call: TRBJ2-2; cdr3_nt: TGTGCCAGCAGCAAAGAGGGAGAATCGAACACCGGGGAGCTGTTTTTT; cdr3_aa: CASSKEGESNTGELFF
d_call: TRBD2; clone_size: many; v_call: TRBV28; j_call: TRBJ2-1; cdr3_nt: TGTGCCAGCAGTCCCCCGGGGGCTAGCGGGAGAGTGAATGAGCAGTTCTTC; cdr3_aa: CASSPPGASGRVNEQFF
d_call: -; clone_size: many; v_call: TRBV5-1; j_call: TRBJ1-1; cdr3_nt: TGCGCCAGCAGCTTCACCGCCATGAACACTGAAGCTTTCTTT; cdr3_aa: CASSFTAMNTEAFF
d_call: TRBD1; clone_size: -; v_call: TRBV20-1; j_call: TRBJ1-1; cdr3_nt: TGCAGTGCTAGAGTTCCCAGGGGGGCCACTGAAGCTTTCTTT; cdr3_aa: CSARVPRGATEAFF
d_call: -; clone_size: -; v_call: TRBV5-6; j_call: TRBJ2-3; cdr3_nt: TGTGCCAGCACCAGGAGGGGGGGCACAGATACGCAGTATTTT; cdr3_aa: CASTRRGGTDTQYF
d_call: -; clone_size: many; v_call: TRBV5-1; j_call: TRBJ2-1; cdr3_nt: TGCGCCAGCAGCTCTCAAACGGGACCGTACAATGAGCAGTTCTTC; cdr3_aa: CASSSQTGPYNEQFF
d_call: -; clone_size: -; v_call: TRBV20-1; j_call: TRBJ2-3; cdr3_nt: TGCAGTGCTTACCAGGGGGGTAATAGTATGGATACGCAGTATTTT; cdr3_aa: CSAYQGGNSMDTQYF
d_call: -; clone_size: -; v_call: TRBV29-1; j_call: TRBJ1-5; cdr3_nt: TGCAGCGTGGTGGTACAGAACAATCAGCCCCAGCATTTT; cdr3_aa: CSVVVQNNQPQHF
d_call: TRBD1; clone_size: many; v_call: TRBV4-1; j_call: TRBJ2-7; cdr3_nt: TGCGCCAGCGCCGGGTTAACATACAGGGGCTACGAGCAGTACTTC; cdr3_aa: CASAGLTYRGYEQYF
d_call: -; clone_size: -; v_call: TRBV30; j_call: TRBJ2-7; cdr3_nt: TGTGCCTGGGGACGTTCCCGGGACGAGCAGTACTTC; cdr3_aa: CAWGRSRDEQYF
d_call: -; clone_size: -; v_call: TRBV6-5; j_call: TRBJ2-7; cdr3_nt: TGTGCCAGCAGTAAACAAGACCCTCCCTACGAGCAGTACTTC; cdr3_aa: CASSKQDPPYEQYF
d_call: TRBD1; clone_size: many; v_call: TRBV5-5; j_call: TRBJ1-4; cdr3_nt: TGTGCCAGCAGCTTGGGGGGACAGGGGCTTGAAAAACTGTTTTTT; cdr3_aa: CASSLGGQGLEKLFF
d_call: TRBD1; clone_size: many; v_call: TRBV5-1; j_call: TRBJ1-4; cdr3_nt: TGCGCCAGCAGCCAATCAGGGGGGGAGGAAAAACTGTTTTTT; cdr3_aa: CASSQSGGEEKLFF
d_call: TRBD2; clone_size: many; v_call: TRBV6-5; j_call: TRBJ2-1; cdr3_nt: TGTGCCAGCAGTTCGGGGGGGGGGCCGATTAATGAGCAGTTCTTC; cdr3_aa: CASSSGGGPINEQFF
d_call: TRBD2; clone_size: many; v_call: TRBV12-3/TRBV12-4; j_call: TRBJ2-7; cdr3_nt: TGTGCCAGCAGTTCCCCGGGACTAGCGATCTACGAGCAGTACTTC; cdr3_aa: CASSSPGLAIYEQYF
d_call: TRBD1; clone_size: many; v_call: TRBV29-1; j_call: TRBJ2-1; cdr3_nt: TGCAGCGTTCAGGACAGGGGCTACAATGAGCAGTTCTTC; cdr3_aa: CSVQDRGYNEQFF
d_call: -; clone_size: many; v_call: TRBV5-1; j_call: TRBJ2-5; cdr3_nt: TGCGCCAGCAGCTTGTTTCCGGGTTTGGGTCAGACCCAGTACTTC; cdr3_aa: CASSLFPGLGQTQYF
d_call: TRBD2; clone_size: many; v_call: TRBV4-1; j_call: TRBJ2-7; cdr3_nt: TGCGCCAGCAGCCAAGGCGAACCTAGCGGGGGCGGGGAGCAGTACTTC; cdr3_aa: CASSQGEPSGGGEQYF
d_call: -; clone_size: -; v_call: TRBV5-1; j_call: TRBJ2-5; cdr3_nt: TGCGCCAGCAGCCAATCCAGGGGCGGGATCGAGGGTGAAGAGACCCAGTACTTC; cdr3_aa: CASSQSRGGIEGEETQYF
d_call: TRBD2; clone_size: many; v_call: TRBV20-1; j_call: TRBJ2-3; cdr3_nt: TGCAGTGCCAACCCCGGACTAGCAGACACAGATACGCAGTATTTT; cdr3_aa: CSANPGLADTDTQYF
d_call: -; clone_size: few; v_call: TRBV18; j_call: TRBJ1-1; cdr3_nt: TGTGCCAGCTCACCACTCCCCATGAACACTGAAGCTTTCTTT; cdr3_aa: CASSPLPMNTEAFF
d_call: -; clone_size: many; v_call: TRBV5-1; j_call: TRBJ2-2; cdr3_nt: TGCGCCAGCAGCTCGGAGCGGCCCTCCAACACCGGGGAGCTGTTTTTT; cdr3_aa: CASSSERPSNTGELFF
d_call: TRBD2; clone_size: many; v_call: TRBV27; j_call: TRBJ2-5; cdr3_nt: TGTGCCAGCAGTTTGGGACTAGCGGAGGAGACCCAGTACTTC; cdr3_aa: CASSLGLAEETQYF